Described below is a single T cell receptor (beta chain) sequence and its context. The data stem from a study of blood T cell repertoires in COVID-19. For the study at large: Collection of acute and convalescent COVID-19 samples took place in the United States, Italy and Spain. T cells, B-cell-depleted T cells, or PBMCs provided the cDNA or gDNA that served as material.

The V gene's germline CDR1 is SGHAT and CDR2 FQDESV (reference sequence). The CDR3 is 15 amino acids. Trimming removed 2 bases from V and 3 bases from J, with 13 bases in between. Original data processing: Amplification from reference gene primers served as the basis for estimated nucleated cell counts. Assay: immunoSEQ multiplex PCR; the TCRdb copy retains only in-frame clones and omits some. That table is the source of V, J and clone size, and D and trimming were worked out from the DNA. Altogether some 320,000 clones are present, about 87% being singletons, with the ten largest covering just under 7%.

This rearrangement joins TRBV11-1 to TRBJ1-2, with D maybe TRBD1 (5 bases). The source is a woman aged 25 to 39 who had recovered from COVID-19. Sequences were obtained from peripheral blood. The CDR3 loop is CASSLQGEADYGYTF. The CDR3 DNA follows: TGTGCCAGCAGCTTACAAGGGGAGGCGGACTATGGCTACACCTTC.